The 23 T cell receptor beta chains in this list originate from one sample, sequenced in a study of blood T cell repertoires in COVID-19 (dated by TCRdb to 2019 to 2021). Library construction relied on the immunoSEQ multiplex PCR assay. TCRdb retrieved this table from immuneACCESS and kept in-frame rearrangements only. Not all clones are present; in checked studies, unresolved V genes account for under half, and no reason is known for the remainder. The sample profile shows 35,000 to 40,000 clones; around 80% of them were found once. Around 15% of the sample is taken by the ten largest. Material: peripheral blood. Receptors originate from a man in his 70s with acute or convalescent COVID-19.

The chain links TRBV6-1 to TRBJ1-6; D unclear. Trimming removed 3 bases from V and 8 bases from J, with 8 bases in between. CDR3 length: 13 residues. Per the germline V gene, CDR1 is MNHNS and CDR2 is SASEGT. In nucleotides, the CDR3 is TGTGCCAGCAGTGACCAACGAGATTCACCCCTCCACTTT. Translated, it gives CASSDQRDSPLHF.

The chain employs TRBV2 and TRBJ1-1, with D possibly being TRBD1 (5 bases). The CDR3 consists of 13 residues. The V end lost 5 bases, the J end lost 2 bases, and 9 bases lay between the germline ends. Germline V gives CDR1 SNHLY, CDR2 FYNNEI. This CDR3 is CASSRQSNTEAFF. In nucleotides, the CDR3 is TGTGCCAGCAGTCGACAGAGTAACACTGAAGCTTTCTTT.

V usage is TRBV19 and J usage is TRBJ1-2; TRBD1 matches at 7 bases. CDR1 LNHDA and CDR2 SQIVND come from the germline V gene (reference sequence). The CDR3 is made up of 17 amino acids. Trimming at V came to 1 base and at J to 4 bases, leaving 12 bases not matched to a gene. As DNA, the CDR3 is TGTGCCAGTAGTATAGGTTCGGGGACAGCAACCTTCTATGGCTACACCTTC. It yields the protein CASSIGSGTATFYGYTF.

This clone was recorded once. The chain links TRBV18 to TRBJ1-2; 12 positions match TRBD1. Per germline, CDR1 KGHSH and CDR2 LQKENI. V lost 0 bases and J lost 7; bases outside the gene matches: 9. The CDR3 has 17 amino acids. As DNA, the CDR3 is TGTGCCAGCTCACCACCGGGGACAGGGGGCGCTGGGATTGGCTACACCTTC. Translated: CASSPPGTGGAGIGYTF.

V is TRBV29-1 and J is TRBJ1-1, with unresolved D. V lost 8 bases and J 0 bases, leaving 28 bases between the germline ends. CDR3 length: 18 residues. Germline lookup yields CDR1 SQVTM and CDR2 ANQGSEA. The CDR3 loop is CSFTRGAENRPVNTEAFF. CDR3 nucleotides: TGCAGCTTTACGCGGGGTGCCGAAAACCGACCTGTGAACACTGAAGCTTTCTTT.

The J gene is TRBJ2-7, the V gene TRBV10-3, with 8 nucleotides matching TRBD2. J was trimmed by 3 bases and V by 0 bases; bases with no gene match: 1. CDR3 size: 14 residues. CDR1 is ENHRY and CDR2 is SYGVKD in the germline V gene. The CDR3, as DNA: TGTGCCATCAGTGAGTCTAGCGGGGACTACGAGCAGTACTTC. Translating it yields CAISESSGDYEQYF.

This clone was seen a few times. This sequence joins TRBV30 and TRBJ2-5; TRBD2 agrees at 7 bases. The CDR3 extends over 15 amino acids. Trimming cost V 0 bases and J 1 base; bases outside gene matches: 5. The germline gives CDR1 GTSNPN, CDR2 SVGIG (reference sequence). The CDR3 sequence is CAWSVASGIQETQYF. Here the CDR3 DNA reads TGTGCCTGGAGTGTCGCTAGCGGTATCCAAGAGACCCAGTACTTC.

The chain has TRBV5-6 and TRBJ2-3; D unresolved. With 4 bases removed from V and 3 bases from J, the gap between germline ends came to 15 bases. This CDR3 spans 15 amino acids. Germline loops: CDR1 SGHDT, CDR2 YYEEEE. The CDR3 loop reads CASSPTPFKTDTQYF. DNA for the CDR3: TGTGCCAGCAGCCCTACCCCCTTTAAAACAGATACGCAGTATTTT.

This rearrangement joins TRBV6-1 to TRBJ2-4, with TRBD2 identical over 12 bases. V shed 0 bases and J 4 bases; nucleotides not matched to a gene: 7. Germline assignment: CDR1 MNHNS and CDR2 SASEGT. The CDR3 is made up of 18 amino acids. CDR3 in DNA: TGTGCCAGCAGTGAAGCGTCTAGCGGGGGGGCCCGTAAAAACATTCAGTACTTC. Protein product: CASSEASSGGARKNIQYF.

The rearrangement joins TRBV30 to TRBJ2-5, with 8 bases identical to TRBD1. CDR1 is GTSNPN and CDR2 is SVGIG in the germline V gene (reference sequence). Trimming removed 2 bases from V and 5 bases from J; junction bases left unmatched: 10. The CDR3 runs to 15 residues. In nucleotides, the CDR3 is TGTGCCTGGAGTTCCCCGCCAGGGGGCAGGGAGACCCAGTACTTC. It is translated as CAWSSPPGGRETQYF.

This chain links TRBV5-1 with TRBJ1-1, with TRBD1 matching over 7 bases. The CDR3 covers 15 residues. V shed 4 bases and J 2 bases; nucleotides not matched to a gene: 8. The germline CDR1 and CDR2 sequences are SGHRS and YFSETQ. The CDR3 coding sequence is TGCGCCAGCAGCCCGGGGGACAGTCTAAACACTGAAGCTTTCTTT. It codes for CASSPGDSLNTEAFF. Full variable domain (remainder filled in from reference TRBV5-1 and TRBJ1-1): KAGVTQTPRYLIKTRGQQVTLSCSPISGHRSVSWYQQTPGQGLQFLFEYFSETQRNKGNFPGRFSGRQFSNSRSEMNVSTLELGDSALYLCASSPGDSLNTEAFFGQGTRLTVV.

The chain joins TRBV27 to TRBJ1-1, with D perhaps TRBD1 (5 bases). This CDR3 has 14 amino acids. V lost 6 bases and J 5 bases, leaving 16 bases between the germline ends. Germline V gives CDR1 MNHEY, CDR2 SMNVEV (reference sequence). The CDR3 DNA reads TGTGCCAGCAGCCCCCAGCCGGGGGGGACTGAAGCTTTCTTT. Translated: CASSPQPGGTEAFF.

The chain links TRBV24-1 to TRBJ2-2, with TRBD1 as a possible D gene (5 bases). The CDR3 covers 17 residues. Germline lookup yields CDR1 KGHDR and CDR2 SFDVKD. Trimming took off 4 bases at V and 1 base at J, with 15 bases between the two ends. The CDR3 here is CATSDLSDSLNTGELFF. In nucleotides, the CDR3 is TGTGCCACCAGTGACCTATCCGACAGCTTGAACACCGGGGAGCTGTTTTTT.

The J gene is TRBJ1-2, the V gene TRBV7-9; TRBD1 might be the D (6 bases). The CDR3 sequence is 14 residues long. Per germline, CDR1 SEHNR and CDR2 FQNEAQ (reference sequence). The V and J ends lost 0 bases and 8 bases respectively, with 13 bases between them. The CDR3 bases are TGTGCCAGCAGCTTAGCAGTGAACAGGGACGGCTACACCTTC. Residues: CASSLAVNRDGYTF. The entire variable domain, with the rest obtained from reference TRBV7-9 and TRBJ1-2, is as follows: DTGVSQNPRHKITKRGQNVTFRCDPISEHNRLYWYRQTLGQGPEFLTYFQNEAQLEKSRLLSDRFSAERPKGSFSTLEIQRTEQGDSAMYLCASSLAVNRDGYTFGSGTRLTVV.

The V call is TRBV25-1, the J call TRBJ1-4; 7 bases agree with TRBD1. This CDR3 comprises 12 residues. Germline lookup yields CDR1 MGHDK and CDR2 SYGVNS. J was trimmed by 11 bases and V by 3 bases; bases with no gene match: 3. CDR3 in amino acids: CASSDIQGKLFF. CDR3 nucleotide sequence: TGTGCCAGCAGTGATATACAGGGGAAACTGTTTTTT.

In nucleotides, the CDR3 is TGTGCCAGCTCACCACTTGGACAGGGAAAAACTGAAGCTTTCTTT. The encoded protein is CASSPLGQGKTEAFF. The rearrangement uses TRBV18 and TRBJ1-1, with 8 bases aligning to TRBD1. Losses at the gene ends were 1 base for V and 5 bases for J; bases not matched to a gene: 6. In germline, CDR1 is KGHSH, CDR2 LQKENI. The CDR3 length is 15 residues.

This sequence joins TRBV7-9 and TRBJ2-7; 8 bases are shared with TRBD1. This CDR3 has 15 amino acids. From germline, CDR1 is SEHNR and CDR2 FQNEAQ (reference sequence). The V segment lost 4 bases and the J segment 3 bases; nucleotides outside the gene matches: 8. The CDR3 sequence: CASSYGQGSYYEQYF. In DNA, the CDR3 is TGTGCCAGCAGCTATGGACAGGGATCGTACTACGAGCAGTACTTC.

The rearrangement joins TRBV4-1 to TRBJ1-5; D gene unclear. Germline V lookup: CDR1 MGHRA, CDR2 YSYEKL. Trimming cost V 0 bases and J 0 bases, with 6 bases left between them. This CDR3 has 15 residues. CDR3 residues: CASSQDFNSNQPQHF. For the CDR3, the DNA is TGCGCCAGCAGCCAAGACTTTAATAGCAATCAGCCCCAGCATTTT.

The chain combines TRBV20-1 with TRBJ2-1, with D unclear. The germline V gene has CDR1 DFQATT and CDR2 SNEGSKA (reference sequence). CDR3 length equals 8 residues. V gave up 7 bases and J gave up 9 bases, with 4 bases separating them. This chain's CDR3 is CSVAEQFF. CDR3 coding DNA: TGCAGTGTGGCTGAGCAGTTCTTC.

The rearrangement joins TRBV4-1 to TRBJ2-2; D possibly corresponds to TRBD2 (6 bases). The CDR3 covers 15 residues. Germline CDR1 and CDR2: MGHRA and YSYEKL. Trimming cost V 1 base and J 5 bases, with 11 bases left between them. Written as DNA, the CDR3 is TGCGCCAGCAGCCAAGCCGGGGGACGGACCGGGGAGCTGTTTTTT. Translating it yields CASSQAGGRTGELFF.

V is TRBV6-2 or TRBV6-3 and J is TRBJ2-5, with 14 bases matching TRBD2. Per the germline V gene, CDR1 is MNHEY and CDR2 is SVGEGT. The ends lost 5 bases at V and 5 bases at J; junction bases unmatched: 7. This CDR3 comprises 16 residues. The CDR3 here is CASSGPGLAGGETQYF. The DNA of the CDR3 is TGTGCCAGCAGTGGGCCAGGACTAGCGGGGGGTGAGACCCAGTACTTC.

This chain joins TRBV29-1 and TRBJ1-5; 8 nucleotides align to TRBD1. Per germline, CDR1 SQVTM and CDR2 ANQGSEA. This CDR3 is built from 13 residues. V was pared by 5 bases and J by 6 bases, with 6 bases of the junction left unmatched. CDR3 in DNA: TGCAGCGTTAAGACAGGGGACGGTCAGCCCCAGCATTTT. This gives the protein CSVKTGDGQPQHF.

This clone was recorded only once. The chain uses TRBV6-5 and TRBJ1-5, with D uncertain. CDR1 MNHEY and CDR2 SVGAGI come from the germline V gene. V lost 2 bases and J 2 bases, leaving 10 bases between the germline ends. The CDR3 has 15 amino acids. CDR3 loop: CASSYRVVGNQPQHF. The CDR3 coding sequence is TGTGCCAGCAGTTACCGGGTAGTCGGCAATCAGCCCCAGCATTTT.